The 31 T cell receptor beta chains below were found in one sample sequenced in a study of blood T cell repertoires in COVID-19. TCRdb keeps only in-frame clones here, not all; method: immunoSEQ multiplex PCR. The profile shows under 400,000 clones, 90% of them singletons. Sequencing used peripheral blood. Every receptor here comes from a man aged 18 to 30 with active or convalescent COVID-19.

This sequence joins TRBV6-5 and TRBJ2-7; D is unclear. The CDR3 consists of 13 residues. Germline V gene sequence: CDR1 MNHEY, CDR2 SVGAGI. The V end was cut by 6 bases, the J end by 2 bases, with 11 bases between. The CDR3 region is CASSRQKTYEQYF. In DNA, the CDR3 is TGTGCCAGCAGCCGCCAGAAAACCTACGAGCAGTACTTC.

This clone was recorded once. The chain employs TRBV7-3 and TRBJ2-2; 7 nucleotides match TRBD1. Germline V gene data show CDR1 as SGHTA and CDR2 as FQGTGA. With 4 bases clipped from V and 1 base from J, the junction kept 6 bases outside the gene matches. This CDR3 contains 16 residues. CDR3 loop: CASSSTGALNTGELFF. The DNA of the CDR3 is TGTGCCAGCAGCTCAACAGGGGCCTTGAACACCGGGGAGCTGTTTTTT.

The genes are TRBV10-3 and TRBJ1-6, with D possibly TRBD1 on 6 matching bases. V lost 0 bases and J 0 bases, leaving 9 bases between the germline ends. The CDR3 is 17 residues long. The germline gives CDR1 ENHRY, CDR2 SYGVKD. The CDR3 loop reads CAISESTGGSYNSPLHF. As DNA, the CDR3 is TGTGCCATCAGTGAGTCGACAGGCGGCTCCTATAATTCACCCCTCCACTTT.

The gene calls are TRBV6-2 or TRBV6-3 and TRBJ1-1; D unresolved. Trimming removed 7 bases at V and 1 base at J, with 22 bases between. The CDR3 consists of 17 residues. Germline CDR1 reads MNHEY; CDR2 reads SVGEGT. The CDR3 region has the DNA TGTGCCAGCATCCCAAACGCGGCGCGCGTAGCGAACACTGAAGCTTTCTTT. Translating it yields CASIPNAARVANTEAFF.

The rearrangement links TRBV7-8 to TRBJ1-6; 11 bases match TRBD1. There are 15 residues in the CDR3. V dropped 6 bases and J dropped 9; count of bases not matched to a gene: 7. Germline CDR1 SGHVS, CDR2 FQNEAQ. In nucleotides, the CDR3 is TGTGCCAGCAGTACCGGACAGGGGGCAAGTTCACCCCTCCACTTT. It yields the protein CASSTGQGASSPLHF.

DNA for the CDR3: TGTGCCACCAGTGATTTGATAACAACAGGGGTTGCCGGGGAGCTGTTTTTT. Protein sequence: CATSDLITTGVAGELFF. The chain is built from TRBV24-1 and TRBJ2-2; 7 positions match TRBD1. Germline-derived CDR1 and CDR2 are KGHDR and SFDVKD. The CDR3 sequence is 17 residues long. J gave up 6 bases and V 0 bases, and 9 bases lay outside the gene matches.

This rearrangement joins TRBV7-2 to TRBJ2-1; tentative D call: TRBD2 (6 bases). The CDR3 has 16 amino acids. Per the germline V gene, CDR1 is SGHTA and CDR2 is FQGNSA. Between the trimmed V and J ends, which lost 5 bases and 0 bases, there was a span of 14 bases. CDR3 sequence: CASSPLAGSSYNEQFF. In DNA form, the CDR3 reads TGTGCCAGCAGCCCCCTCGCGGGGAGCTCCTACAATGAGCAGTTCTTC.

This clone was seen only a few times. The J gene is TRBJ1-1, the V gene TRBV7-8, with 7 bases identical to TRBD1. This CDR3 has 13 amino acids. Germline loops: CDR1 SGHVS, CDR2 FQNEAQ. V lost 1 base to trimming and J lost 8 bases; unmatched junction nucleotides: 4. The CDR3: CASSLGRQGEAFF. CDR3 DNA sequence: TGTGCCAGCAGCTTAGGGAGACAGGGCGAAGCTTTCTTT.

This chain links TRBV11-3 with TRBJ1-1; 11 bases are shared with TRBD1. The germline V gene encodes CDR1 SGHNT and CDR2 YENEEA. This CDR3 is 17 amino acids long. Trimming cost V 4 bases and J 0 bases; bases outside gene matches: 7. The CDR3 DNA reads TGTGCCAGCAGCTCAACGGACAGGGGGCACATGAACACTGAAGCTTTCTTT. Protein: CASSSTDRGHMNTEAFF.

The chain employs TRBV5-1 and TRBJ2-2; D not certain. Trimming took off 0 bases at V and 1 base at J, with 7 bases between the two ends. From germline, CDR1 is SGHRS and CDR2 YFSETQ. This CDR3 is built from 15 residues. CDR3 protein: CASSLAPGNTGELFF. The CDR3 DNA sequence: TGCGCCAGCAGCTTGGCTCCAGGGAACACCGGGGAGCTGTTTTTT. Supplemented by reference TRBV5-1 and TRBJ2-2, the full variable domain reads KAGVTQTPRYLIKTRGQQVTLSCSPISGHRSVSWYQQTPGQGLQFLFEYFSETQRNKGNFPGRFSGRQFSNSRSEMNVSTLELGDSALYLCASSLAPGNTGELFFGEGSRLTVL.

This CDR3 is CASSYGRSQETQYF. DNA for the CDR3: TGTGCCAGCAGTTACGGGCGCTCCCAAGAGACCCAGTACTTC. The chain couples TRBV6-6 to TRBJ2-5; D ambiguous. The CDR3 totals 14 residues. Germline-derived CDR1 and CDR2 are MNHNY and SVGAGI (reference sequence). The germline V and J ends were trimmed by 2 bases and 1 base, with 8 bases remaining between them.

This clone was counted a single time. Other nucleotide sequences in the sample specify the same CDR3. This rearrangement joins TRBV19 to TRBJ1-1; weak D call: TRBD1 (5 bases). The germline gives CDR1 LNHDA, CDR2 SQIVND (reference sequence). Trimming pared 3 bases from V and 0 bases from J, leaving 8 bases between. This CDR3 is built from 14 residues. The CDR3 DNA reads as TGTGCCAGTAGTATGAGACAGCTGAACACTGAAGCTTTCTTT. It is translated as CASSMRQLNTEAFF.

The chain couples TRBV7-2 to TRBJ1-2, with a tentative D call TRBD1 (5 bases). Germline V gives CDR1 SGHTA, CDR2 FQGNSA. The CDR3 runs 15 residues. Trimming removed 1 base from V and 5 bases from J, with 14 bases in between. CDR3 sequence (DNA): TGTGCCAGCAGCTTAGATTCGACAGCAGTTTATGGCTACACCTTC. It specifies CASSLDSTAVYGYTF.

The chain joins TRBV14 to TRBJ1-2; D is perhaps TRBD1 (6 bases). V was pared by 4 bases and J by 0 bases, with 21 bases between. CDR3 length equals 18 residues. Germline CDR1 reads SGHDN; CDR2 reads FVKESK. CDR3 bases: TGTGCCAGCAGCCCCAAGAGGACAGAGAGTTTGGCTAACTATGGCTACACCTTC. Residues: CASSPKRTESLANYGYTF.

This chain uses TRBV9 with TRBJ2-3; 12 bases fit TRBD2. With 0 bases clipped from V and 3 bases from J, the junction kept 11 bases outside the gene matches. The CDR3 sequence is 19 residues long. Per germline, CDR1 SGDLS and CDR2 YYNGEE. CDR3 DNA sequence: TGTGCCAGCAGCGTAGAAGGAAGGACTAGCGGGACAAGGACAGATACGCAGTATTTT. This gives the protein CASSVEGRTSGTRTDTQYF.

The chain combines TRBV15 with TRBJ2-7; possibly TRBD2 for D (6 bases). In germline, CDR1 is LNHNV, CDR2 YYDKDF (reference sequence). The V and J ends lost 0 bases and 7 bases respectively, with 10 bases between them. The length of the CDR3 is 13 residues. CDR3 bases: TGTGCCACCAGCAGAGATCTGGCGGGAGAGCAGTACTTC. This gives the protein CATSRDLAGEQYF.

V and J are TRBV19 and TRBJ2-1; 14 bases are a match to TRBD2. With 5 bases clipped from V and 5 bases from J, the junction kept 5 bases outside the gene matches. Per germline, CDR1 LNHDA and CDR2 SQIVND (reference sequence). This CDR3 region has 16 residues. The CDR3 is CASSLGLAGGNNEQFF. For the CDR3, the DNA is TGTGCCAGTAGTTTAGGACTAGCGGGGGGCAACAATGAGCAGTTCTTC.

The rearrangement uses TRBV18 and TRBJ2-5, with 9 bases fitting TRBD1. Germline V gives CDR1 KGHSH, CDR2 LQKENI. The CDR3 extends over 18 amino acids. Trimming took 3 bases from V and 5 from J; bases not matched to a gene: 16. The CDR3 sequence: CASSPKATGTGRRETQYF. The CDR3 bases are TGTGCCAGCTCACCGAAAGCCACCGGGACAGGGAGGAGGGAGACCCAGTACTTC.

A remark on this clone: The sample has other DNA sequences that encode this CDR3 too. This chain connects TRBV12-3 or TRBV12-4 to TRBJ1-1; D is undetermined. Trimming stripped 1 base from V and 3 bases from J, with 6 bases between. The CDR3 extends over 13 amino acids. The CDR3 here is CASSLGQDTEAFF. The CDR3 region has the DNA TGTGCCAGCAGTTTAGGGCAGGACACTGAAGCTTTCTTT.

The rearrangement links TRBV27 to TRBJ1-2; 9 bases fit TRBD1. J gave up 5 bases and V 6 bases, and 7 bases lay outside the gene matches. There are 14 residues in the CDR3. The germline V gene has CDR1 MNHEY and CDR2 SMNVEV (reference sequence). CDR3 sequence (DNA): TGTGCCAGCAGAGCAACAGGGGGCGCGTATGGCTACACCTTC. It is translated as CASRATGGAYGYTF.

The chain recombines TRBV7-6 with TRBJ2-7, with TRBD2 matching 11 bases. The V segment lost 5 bases and the J segment 7 bases; nucleotides outside the gene matches: 7. The CDR3 contains 14 residues. Germline-derived CDR1 and CDR2 are SGHVS and FNYEAQ. The CDR3 nucleotides read TGTGCCAGCAGCCAACTAGCGGGGGCCCTAGAGCAGTACTTC. Translating it yields CASSQLAGALEQYF.

The chain is built from TRBV12-3 or TRBV12-4 and TRBJ1-1, with D possibly being TRBD1 (6 bases). V gave up 5 bases and J gave up 5 bases, with 12 bases separating them. The CDR3 contains 13 residues. The CDR3 nucleotides read TGTGCCAGCAGTGACAACAGGGTAACTGAAGCTTTCTTT. This translates into CASSDNRVTEAFF.

The chain has TRBV5-5 and TRBJ2-5; D is perhaps TRBD2 (6 bases). Trimming removed 1 base at V and 5 bases at J, with 15 bases between. Germline CDR1 SGHKS, CDR2 YYEKEE (reference sequence). The CDR3 consists of 15 residues. The CDR3, as DNA: TGTGCCAGCAGCTTGTTAGGTAGCCGGGGGGAGACCCAGTACTTC. Its translation is CASSLLGSRGETQYF.

This sequence joins TRBV7-2 and TRBJ2-7, with TRBD2 matching 7 bases. The CDR3 runs 13 residues. With V trimmed by 3 bases and J by 2 bases, 1 base remained unmatched. Germline-derived CDR1 and CDR2 are SGHTA and FQGNSA. This chain's CDR3 is CASSFRGAYEQYF. The CDR3 region has the DNA TGTGCCAGCAGCTTCCGGGGGGCCTACGAGCAGTACTTC.

This chain connects TRBV7-3 to TRBJ2-1, with no clear D. The CDR3 consists of 16 residues. Germline CDR1 SGHTA, CDR2 FQGTGA. V lost 5 bases, J lost 4 bases, and 18 bases lay in between. In DNA form, the CDR3 reads TGTGCCAGCAGCCAGAGGCTCACAATGTTATACAATGAGCAGTTCTTC. This sequence encodes CASSQRLTMLYNEQFF. The variable domain in full, with the rest retrieved from reference TRBV7-3 and TRBJ2-1, is GAGVSQTPSNKVTEKGKYVELRCDPISGHTALYWYRQSLGQGPEFLIYFQGTGAADDSGLPNDRFFAVRPEGSVSTLKIQRTERGDSAVYLCASSQRLTMLYNEQFFGPGTRLTVL.

The chain uses TRBV7-9 and TRBJ2-5; a weak D match, TRBD1 (6 bases). The CDR3 contains 12 residues. Trimming cost V 5 bases and J 10 bases, with 14 bases left between them. Germline V gene lookup returns CDR1 SEHNR and CDR2 FQNEAQ (reference sequence). CDR3 sequence: CASSPPPGDQYF. In nucleotides, the CDR3 is TGTGCCAGCAGCCCCCCCCCAGGGGACCAGTACTTC.

The genes are TRBV4-2 and TRBJ2-1, with 9 bases identical to TRBD1. This CDR3 comprises 14 residues. The germline gives CDR1 LGHNA, CDR2 YNFKEQ. V was clipped by 7 bases and J by 4 bases; unmatched bases: 5. The CDR3 bases are TGTGCCAGCACCAGACAGGGGGAGTACAATGAGCAGTTCTTC. Translating gives CASTRQGEYNEQFF.

The chain combines TRBV24-1 with TRBJ2-7, with 11 bases lining up with TRBD1. The CDR3 runs to 16 residues. The germline V gene has CDR1 KGHDR and CDR2 SFDVKD. With V trimmed by 5 bases and J by 2 bases, 7 bases remained unmatched. CDR3 region: CATSADLGQGAYEQYF. The CDR3 DNA reads TGTGCCACCAGTGCCGACCTGGGACAGGGGGCCTACGAGCAGTACTTC.

The chain joins TRBV10-3 to TRBJ2-1, with 9 bases aligning to TRBD2. The J segment lost 8 bases and the V segment lost 5 bases, leaving 13 bases of the junction unmatched. The CDR3 contains 16 residues. CDR1 is ENHRY and CDR2 is SYGVKD in the germline V gene. CDR3 protein: CAISPPPSGIEDEQFF. CDR3 in DNA: TGTGCCATCAGTCCTCCGCCTAGCGGGATTGAGGATGAGCAGTTCTTC.

The sample holds one count of this clone. V gene TRBV7-2 combines with J gene TRBJ1-1; D uncertain. Between the trimmed V and J ends, which lost 1 base and 6 bases, there was a span of 9 bases. The germline V gene encodes CDR1 SGHTA and CDR2 FQGNSA. This CDR3 has 13 residues. The CDR3 loop reads CASSLDFLSEAFF. The CDR3 DNA follows: TGTGCCAGCAGCTTAGATTTTCTGTCTGAAGCTTTCTTT.

The rearrangement links TRBV5-1 to TRBJ2-2; D gene uncertain. Trimming left V 7 bases short and J 5 bases short, with 9 bases between. CDR1 and CDR2 (germline): SGHRS, YFSETQ. CDR3 length: 12 residues. CDR3: CASQSGTGELFF. The CDR3, as DNA: TGCGCCAGCCAGTCCGGGACCGGGGAGCTGTTTTTT.